This entry lists 11 T cell receptor beta chains sequenced from one sample in a study of yellow fever vaccine responses in identical twins. TCRdb re-called the RT-PCR reads through MiXCR, storing one row per CDR3 protein. Found here are 30,000 to 40,000 distinct CDR3 sequences, 50% to 65% of them singletons; the top ten hold roughly 4.7%. This material consisted of T cells from blood (PBMCs), unsorted or a sorted subset (not recorded which), taken before or after yellow fever vaccination (not recorded which). Source of these receptors: a woman aged 18 to 35 who received the yellow fever vaccine.

This clonotype is a singleton in its sample. The rearrangement joins TRBV11-1 to TRBJ1-2; D unclear. The V end was cut by 0 bases, the J end by 5 bases, with 16 bases between. Germline assignment: CDR1 SGHAT and CDR2 FQDESV (reference sequence). This CDR3 spans 16 amino acids. CDR3 in amino acids: CASSLANDRPGYGYTF. The CDR3 nucleotides are TGTGCCAGCAGCTTAGCTAATGACCGGCCGGGATATGGCTACACCTTC.

The rearrangement links TRBV25-1 to TRBJ1-4; D may be TRBD1 (5 bases). The CDR3 loop spans 15 amino acids. V gave up 5 bases and J gave up 2 bases, with 12 bases separating them. The germline gives CDR1 MGHDK, CDR2 SYGVNS. The CDR3 DNA reads as TGTGCCAGCAGTATCGCAGGGTTGACTAATGAAAAACTGTTTTTT. Translating it yields CASSIAGLTNEKLFF.

The V call is TRBV29-1, the J call TRBJ1-2; possibly TRBD1 for D (5 bases). Between the trimmed V and J ends, which lost 3 bases and 8 bases, there was a span of 10 bases. Germline lookup yields CDR1 SQVTM and CDR2 ANQGSEA. CDR3 length: 11 residues. The CDR3 coding sequence is TGCAGCGTTGAGGTCAGGGACGGCTACACCTTC. The encoded protein is CSVEVRDGYTF.

The V and J genes are TRBV12-3 or TRBV12-4 and TRBJ2-7; 11 bases map to TRBD2. The CDR3 runs 14 residues. With 7 bases clipped from V and 3 bases from J, the junction kept 5 bases outside the gene matches. The CDR3: CASNPSGGIYEQYF. The CDR3 bases are TGTGCCAGCAACCCTAGCGGGGGGATCTACGAGCAGTACTTC.

The chain carries TRBV2 and TRBJ1-1; D is perhaps TRBD1 (6 bases). Germline CDR1 is SNHLY and CDR2 is FYNNEI. Deletions cut 7 bases from V and 1 base from J, with 10 bases between. This CDR3 is built from 13 residues. CDR3 residues: CASNREANTEAFF. The DNA of the CDR3 is TGTGCCAGCAACAGGGAGGCGAACACTGAAGCTTTCTTT.

The chain joins TRBV4-1 to TRBJ1-2; D call uncertain. This CDR3 has 11 amino acids. V was cut by 7 bases and J by 5 bases, with 8 bases left in between. Germline CDR1 and CDR2: MGHRA and YSYEKL. The chain's CDR3 is CASKGDYGYTF. CDR3 in DNA: TGCGCCAGCAAGGGCGATTATGGCTACACCTTC.

This clonotype was seen a handful of times. J is TRBJ2-5 and V is TRBV20-1; D is undetermined. Between the trimmed V and J ends, which lost 3 bases and 5 bases, there was a span of 13 bases. Germline CDR1 is DFQATT and CDR2 is SNEGSKA (reference sequence). This CDR3 has 13 amino acids. In nucleotides, the CDR3 is TGCAGTGCTAGCCGCTTTGCTTGGGAGACCCAGTACTTC. This sequence encodes CSASRFAWETQYF.

The chain combines TRBV7-9 with TRBJ1-6, with D hard to call. CDR3 length: 14 residues. With 4 bases removed from V and 6 bases from J, the gap between germline ends came to 10 bases. Germline V CDR1 and CDR2: SEHNR, FQNEAQ (reference sequence). The CDR3 bases are TGTGCCAGCAGCTACGGACTTGGTAATTCACCCCTCCACTTT. Translating gives CASSYGLGNSPLHF. Full variable domain (remainder filled in from reference TRBV7-9 and TRBJ1-6): DTGVSQNPRHKITKRGQNVTFRCDPISEHNRLYWYRQTLGQGPEFLTYFQNEAQLEKSRLLSDRFSAERPKGSFSTLEIQRTEQGDSAMYLCASSYGLGNSPLHFGNGTRLTVT.

The V call is TRBV7-9, the J call TRBJ2-7, with D possibly being TRBD1 or TRBD2 (5 bases each). The CDR3 length is 13 residues. CDR1 SEHNR and CDR2 FQNEAQ come from the germline V gene (reference sequence). V was pared by 6 bases and J by 4 bases, with 13 bases between. Here the CDR3 reads CASSPTWGYEQYF. The CDR3, as DNA: TGTGCCAGCAGTCCTACTTGGGGGTACGAGCAGTACTTC.

The chain carries TRBV2 and TRBJ2-3, with 7 bases that match TRBD1. Germline-derived CDR1 and CDR2 are SNHLY and FYNNEI. The CDR3 spans 15 residues. The V segment lost 6 bases and the J segment 2 bases; nucleotides outside the gene matches: 8. DNA of the CDR3: TGTGCCAGCAGACCCGGGACAGCAACCACAGATACGCAGTATTTT. Residues: CASRPGTATTDTQYF.

The J gene is TRBJ2-7, the V gene TRBV4-2; 10 bases map to TRBD2. The J segment lost 0 bases and the V segment lost 0 bases, leaving 14 bases of the junction unmatched. The CDR3 runs 20 residues. Germline V gene data show CDR1 as LGHNA and CDR2 as YNFKEQ. The CDR3: CASSQDGGLGLAGGSYEQYF. CDR3 nucleotide sequence: TGTGCCAGCAGCCAAGACGGGGGATTAGGGTTAGCGGGAGGCTCCTACGAGCAGTACTTC.